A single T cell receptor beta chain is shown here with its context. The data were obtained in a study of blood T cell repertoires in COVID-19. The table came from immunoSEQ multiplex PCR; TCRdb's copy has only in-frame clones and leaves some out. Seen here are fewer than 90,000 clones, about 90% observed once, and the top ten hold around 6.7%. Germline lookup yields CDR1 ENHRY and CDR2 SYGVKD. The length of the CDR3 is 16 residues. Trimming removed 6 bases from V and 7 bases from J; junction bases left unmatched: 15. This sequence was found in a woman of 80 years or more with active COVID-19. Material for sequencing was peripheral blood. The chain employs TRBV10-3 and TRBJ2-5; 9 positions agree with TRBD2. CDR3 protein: CAIRATAGGTPGTQYF. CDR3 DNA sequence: TGTGCCATCAGGGCCACGGCGGGGGGGACCCCGGGGACCCAGTACTTC.